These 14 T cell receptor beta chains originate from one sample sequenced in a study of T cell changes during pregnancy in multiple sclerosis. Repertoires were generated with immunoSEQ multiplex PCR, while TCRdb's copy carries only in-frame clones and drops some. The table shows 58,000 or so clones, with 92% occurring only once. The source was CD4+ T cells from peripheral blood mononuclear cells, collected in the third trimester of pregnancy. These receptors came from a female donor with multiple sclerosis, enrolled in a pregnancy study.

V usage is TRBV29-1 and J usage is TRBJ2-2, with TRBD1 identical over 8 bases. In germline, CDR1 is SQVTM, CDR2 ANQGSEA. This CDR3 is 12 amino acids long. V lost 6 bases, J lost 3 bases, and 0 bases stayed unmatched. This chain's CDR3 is CSVTGDTGELFF. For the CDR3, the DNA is TGCAGCGTGACAGGGGACACCGGGGAGCTGTTTTTT.

The DNA for the CDR3 is TGTGCCAGCAGTGAGGCCATAACAGATACGCAGTATTTT. This gives the protein CASSEAITDTQYF. This sequence joins TRBV6-1 and TRBJ2-3, with unresolved D. Germline V gene data show CDR1 as MNHNS and CDR2 as SASEGT. V lost 3 bases and J 3 bases, leaving 7 bases between the germline ends. The CDR3 consists of 13 residues.

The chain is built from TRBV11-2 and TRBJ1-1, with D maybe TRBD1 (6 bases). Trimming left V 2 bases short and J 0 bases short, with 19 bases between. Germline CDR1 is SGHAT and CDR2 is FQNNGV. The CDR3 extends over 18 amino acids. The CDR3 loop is CASSLPPGQSIMNTEAFF. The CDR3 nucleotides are TGTGCCAGCAGCTTACCCCCCGGACAGAGCATCATGAACACTGAAGCTTTCTTT.

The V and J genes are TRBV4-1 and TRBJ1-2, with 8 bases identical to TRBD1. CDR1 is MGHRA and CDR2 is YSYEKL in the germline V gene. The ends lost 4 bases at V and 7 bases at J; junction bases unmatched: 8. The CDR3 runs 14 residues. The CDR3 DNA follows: TGCGCCAGCAGCCCCTACTTCCAGGGGGCTGGCTACACCTTC. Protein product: CASSPYFQGAGYTF.

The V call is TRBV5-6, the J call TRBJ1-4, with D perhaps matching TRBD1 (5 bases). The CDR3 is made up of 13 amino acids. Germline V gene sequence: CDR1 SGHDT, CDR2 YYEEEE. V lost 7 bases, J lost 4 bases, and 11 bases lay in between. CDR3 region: CASGRGINEKLFF. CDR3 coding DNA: TGTGCCAGCGGACGGGGGATTAATGAAAAACTGTTTTTT.

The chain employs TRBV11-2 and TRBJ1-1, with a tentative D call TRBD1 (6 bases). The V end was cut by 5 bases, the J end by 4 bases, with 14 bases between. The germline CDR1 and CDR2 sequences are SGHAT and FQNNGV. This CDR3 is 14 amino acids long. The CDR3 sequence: CASSDIRGGTEAFF. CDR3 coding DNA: TGTGCCAGCAGCGATATCAGGGGTGGCACTGAAGCTTTCTTT.

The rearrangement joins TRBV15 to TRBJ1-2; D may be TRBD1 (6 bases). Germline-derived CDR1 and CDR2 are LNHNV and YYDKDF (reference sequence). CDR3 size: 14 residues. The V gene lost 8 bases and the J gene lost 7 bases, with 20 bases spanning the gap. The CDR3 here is CATGWGQGSAGYTF. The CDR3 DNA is TGTGCCACCGGTTGGGGGCAGGGAAGCGCTGGCTACACCTTC.

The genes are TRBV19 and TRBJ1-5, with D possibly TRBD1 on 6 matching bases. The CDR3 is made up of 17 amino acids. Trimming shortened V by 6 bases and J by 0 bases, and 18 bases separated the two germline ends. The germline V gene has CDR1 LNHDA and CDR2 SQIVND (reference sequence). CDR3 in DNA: TGTGCCAGTAGCCACGCCAGGGGAGCGCGTAGCAATCAGCCCCAGCATTTT. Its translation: CASSHARGARSNQPQHF.

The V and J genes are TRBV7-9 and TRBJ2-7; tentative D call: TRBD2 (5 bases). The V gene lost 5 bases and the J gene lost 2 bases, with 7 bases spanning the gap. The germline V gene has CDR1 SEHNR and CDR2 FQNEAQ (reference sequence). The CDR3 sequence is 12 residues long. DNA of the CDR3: TGTGCCAGCAGCCCGGGAACCTACGAGCAGTACTTC. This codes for CASSPGTYEQYF.

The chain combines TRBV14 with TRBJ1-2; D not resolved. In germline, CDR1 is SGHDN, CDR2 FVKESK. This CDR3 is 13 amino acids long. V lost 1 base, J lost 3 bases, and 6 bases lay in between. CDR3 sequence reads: CASSQVSDYGYTF. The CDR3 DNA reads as TGTGCCAGCAGCCAAGTGTCAGACTATGGCTACACCTTC.

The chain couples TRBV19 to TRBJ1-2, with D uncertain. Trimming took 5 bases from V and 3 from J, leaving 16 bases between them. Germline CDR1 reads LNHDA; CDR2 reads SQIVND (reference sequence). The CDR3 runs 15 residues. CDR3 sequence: CASSPRPDTYYGYTF. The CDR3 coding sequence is TGTGCCAGTAGTCCGCGGCCCGATACCTACTATGGCTACACCTTC.

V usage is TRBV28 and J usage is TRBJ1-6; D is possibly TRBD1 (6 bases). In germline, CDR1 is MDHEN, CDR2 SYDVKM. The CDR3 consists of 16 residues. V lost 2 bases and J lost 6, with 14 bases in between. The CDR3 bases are TGTGCCAGCAGTTTACCGACGGGGACATTTAATTCACCCCTCCACTTT. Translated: CASSLPTGTFNSPLHF.

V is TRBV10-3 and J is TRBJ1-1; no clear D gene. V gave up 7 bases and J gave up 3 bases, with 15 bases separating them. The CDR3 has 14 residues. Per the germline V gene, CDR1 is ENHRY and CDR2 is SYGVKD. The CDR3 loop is CAIKFEGRDTEAFF. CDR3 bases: TGTGCCATCAAATTTGAGGGTAGGGACACTGAAGCTTTCTTT.

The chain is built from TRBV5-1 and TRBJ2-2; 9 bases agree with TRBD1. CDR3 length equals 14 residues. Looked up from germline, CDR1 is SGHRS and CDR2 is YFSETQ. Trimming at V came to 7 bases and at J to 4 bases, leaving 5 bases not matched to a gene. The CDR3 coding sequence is TGCGCCAGCCAGGGACAGGGAACCACCGGGGAGCTGTTTTTT. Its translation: CASQGQGTTGELFF.